The clone carrying this T cell receptor (beta chain) showed up just a few times. The antigen is not known. This entry comes from a study of T cells in Graves' hyperthyroidism and ophthalmopathy. Study findings and constraints: Among clonotypes expanded in thyroid above 0.001, most were also found in blood.

What was amplified from RNA transcripts were TCR beta CDR3 regions. RT-PCR in the first round (using the HTBI primer set) targeted the TCR CDR3. MiXCR, applied by TCRdb to the multiplex PCR reads, yields one record per CDR3 protein. The sample lists nearly 750,000 distinct CDR3 sequences; around 40% were seen once. This CDR3 has 16 residues. V gave up 6 bases and J gave up 4 bases; unmatched junction bases: 13. Germline assignment: CDR1 PRHDT and CDR2 FYEKMQ (reference sequence). The sequence derives from a middle-aged woman with Graves' hyperthyroidism. Sequencing input: blood. The chain uses TRBV13 and TRBJ2-7, with 9 bases lining up with TRBD1. Here the CDR3 reads CASSYKSGTGRYEQYF. The CDR3 DNA sequence: TGTGCCAGCAGTTATAAAAGTGGGACAGGGCGGTACGAGCAGTACTTC.